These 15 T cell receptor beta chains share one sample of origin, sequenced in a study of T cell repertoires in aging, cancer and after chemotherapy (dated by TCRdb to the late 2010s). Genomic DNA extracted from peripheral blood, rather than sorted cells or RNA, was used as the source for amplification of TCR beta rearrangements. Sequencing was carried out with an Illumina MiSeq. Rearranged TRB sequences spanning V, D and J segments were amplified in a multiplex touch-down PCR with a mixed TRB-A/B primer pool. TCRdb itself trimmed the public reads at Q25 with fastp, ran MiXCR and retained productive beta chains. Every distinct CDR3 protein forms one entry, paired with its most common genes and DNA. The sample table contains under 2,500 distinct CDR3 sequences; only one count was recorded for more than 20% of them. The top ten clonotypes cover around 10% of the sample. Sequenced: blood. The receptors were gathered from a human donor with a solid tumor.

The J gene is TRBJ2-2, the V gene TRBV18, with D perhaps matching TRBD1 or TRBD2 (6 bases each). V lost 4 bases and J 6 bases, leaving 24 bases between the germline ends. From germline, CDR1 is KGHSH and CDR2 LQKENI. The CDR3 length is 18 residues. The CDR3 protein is CASSQYGGPPRGAGELFF. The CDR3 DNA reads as TGTGCCAGCTCACAATACGGCGGGCCCCCTAGGGGGGCCGGGGAGCTGTTTTTT.

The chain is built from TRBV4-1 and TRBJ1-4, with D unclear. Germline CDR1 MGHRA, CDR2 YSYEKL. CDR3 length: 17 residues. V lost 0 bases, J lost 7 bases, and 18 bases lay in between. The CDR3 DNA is TGCGCCAGCAGCCAAGAGAGTACGGCCCCCCGGTCTGAAAAACTGTTTTTT. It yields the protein CASSQESTAPRSEKLFF.

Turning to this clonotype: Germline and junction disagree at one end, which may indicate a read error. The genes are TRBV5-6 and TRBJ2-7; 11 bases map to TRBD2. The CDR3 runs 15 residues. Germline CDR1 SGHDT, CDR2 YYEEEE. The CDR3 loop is CASSPGTSGPYEHYF. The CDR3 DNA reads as TGTGCCAGCAGCCCGGGGACTAGCGGACCCTACGAGCATTACTTC.

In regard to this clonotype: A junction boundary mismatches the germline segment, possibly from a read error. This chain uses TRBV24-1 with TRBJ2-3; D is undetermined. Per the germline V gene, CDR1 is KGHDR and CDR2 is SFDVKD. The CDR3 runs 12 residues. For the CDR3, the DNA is TGTGCCAGCAGTTTGACGGCAGATACGCAGTATTTT. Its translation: CASSLTADTQYF.

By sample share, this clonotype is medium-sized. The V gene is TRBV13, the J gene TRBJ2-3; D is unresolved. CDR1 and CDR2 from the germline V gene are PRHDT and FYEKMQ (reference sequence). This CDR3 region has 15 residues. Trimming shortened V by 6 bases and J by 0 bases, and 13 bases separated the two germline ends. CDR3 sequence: CASSPDLVSTDTQYF. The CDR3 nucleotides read TGTGCCAGCAGTCCGGATTTAGTGAGCACAGATACGCAGTATTTT.

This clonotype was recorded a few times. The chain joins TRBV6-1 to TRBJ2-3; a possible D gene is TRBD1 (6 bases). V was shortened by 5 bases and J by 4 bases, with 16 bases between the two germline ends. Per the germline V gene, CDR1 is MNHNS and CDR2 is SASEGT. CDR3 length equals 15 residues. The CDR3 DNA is TGTGCCAGCAGTTACTCTTTAGGACAGCCAGATACGCAGTATTTT. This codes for CASSYSLGQPDTQYF.

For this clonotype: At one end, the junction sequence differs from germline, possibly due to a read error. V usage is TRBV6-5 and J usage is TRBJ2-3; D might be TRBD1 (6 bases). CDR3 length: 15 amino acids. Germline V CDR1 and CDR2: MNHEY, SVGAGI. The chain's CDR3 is CASSLTPETGDTQYF. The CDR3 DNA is TGCGCCAGCAGTTTGACCCCAGAAACAGGGGATACGCAGTATTTT.

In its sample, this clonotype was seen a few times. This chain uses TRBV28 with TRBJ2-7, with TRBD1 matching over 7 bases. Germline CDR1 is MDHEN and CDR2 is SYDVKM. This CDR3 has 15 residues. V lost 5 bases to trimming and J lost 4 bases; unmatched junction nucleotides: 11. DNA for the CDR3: TGTGCCAGCAGTCAACCGGGACAGTCCTCATACGAGCAGTACTTC. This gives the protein CASSQPGQSSYEQYF.

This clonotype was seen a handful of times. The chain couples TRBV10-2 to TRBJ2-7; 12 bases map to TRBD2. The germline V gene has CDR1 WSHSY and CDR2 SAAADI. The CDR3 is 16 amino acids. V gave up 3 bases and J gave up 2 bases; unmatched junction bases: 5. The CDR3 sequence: CASSDSGLAGTYEQYF. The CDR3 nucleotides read TGCGCCAGCAGTGACTCGGGACTAGCGGGTACCTACGAGCAGTACTTC.

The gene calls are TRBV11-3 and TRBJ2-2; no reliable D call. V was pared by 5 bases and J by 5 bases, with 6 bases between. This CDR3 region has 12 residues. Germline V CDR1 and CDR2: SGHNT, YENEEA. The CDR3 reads CASSPSTGELFF. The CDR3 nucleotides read TGTGCCAGCAGCCCCAGTACCGGGGAGCTGTTTTTT.

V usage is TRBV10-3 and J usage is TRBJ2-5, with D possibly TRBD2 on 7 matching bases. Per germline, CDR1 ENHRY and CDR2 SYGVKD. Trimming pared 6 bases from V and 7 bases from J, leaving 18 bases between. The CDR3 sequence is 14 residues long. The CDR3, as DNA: TGTGCCATCAGACCCTCTAAAGGGGGGGCGACCCAGTACTTC. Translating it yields CAIRPSKGGATQYF.

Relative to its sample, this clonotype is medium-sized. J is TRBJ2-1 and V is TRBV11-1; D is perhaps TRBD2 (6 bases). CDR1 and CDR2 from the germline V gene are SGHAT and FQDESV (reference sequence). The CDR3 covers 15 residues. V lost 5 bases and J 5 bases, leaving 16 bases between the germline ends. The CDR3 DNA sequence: TGTGCCAGCAGCCCCCCGGGAGCGCCGAACAATGAGCAGTTCTTC. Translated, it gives CASSPPGAPNNEQFF.

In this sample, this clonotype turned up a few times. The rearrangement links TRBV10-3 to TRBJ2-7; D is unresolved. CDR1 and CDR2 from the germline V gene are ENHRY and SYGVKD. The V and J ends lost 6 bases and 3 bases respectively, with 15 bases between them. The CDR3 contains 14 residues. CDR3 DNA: TGTGCCATCAGGAGAGACACGTCCGACTACGAGCAGTACTTC. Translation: CAIRRDTSDYEQYF.

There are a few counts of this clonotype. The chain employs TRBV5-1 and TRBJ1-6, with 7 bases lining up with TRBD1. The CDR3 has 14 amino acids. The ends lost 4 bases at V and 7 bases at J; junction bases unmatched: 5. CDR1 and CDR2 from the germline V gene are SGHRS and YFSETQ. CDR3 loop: CASSPGDRNSPLHF. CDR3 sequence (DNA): TGCGCCAGCAGCCCCGGGGACAGAAATTCACCCCTCCACTTT.

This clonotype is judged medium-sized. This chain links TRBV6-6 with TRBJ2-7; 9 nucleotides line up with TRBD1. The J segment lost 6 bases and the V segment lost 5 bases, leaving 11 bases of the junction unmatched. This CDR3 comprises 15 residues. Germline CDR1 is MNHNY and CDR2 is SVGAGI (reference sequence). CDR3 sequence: CASSRGRGTGSEQYF. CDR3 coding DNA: TGTGCCAGCAGTCGCGGGCGAGGGACAGGGAGCGAGCAGTACTTC.